A selection of T cell receptor beta chains follows, all from one sample in a study of cytomegalovirus exposure and HLA in healthy donors. The protocol was immunoSEQ multiplex PCR, while the TCRdb copy is restricted to in-frame clones and leaves out a portion. The sample lists 120,000 or so clones, roughly 86% occurring once. Sequencing was performed on PBMCs. Receptors were obtained from a man aged 35 to 55 in good health and CMV-seronegative. Each CDR3 is given with its conserved first and last residue. The order of the fields is V gene, clone size, J gene, CDR3 protein. Some rows mark clone size as missing; the rest say once, few, many or name a class of expanded clone.

V gene: TRBV25-1; clone size: .; J gene: TRBJ2-3; CDR3 protein: CASSRAGGFPDTQYF
V gene: TRBV6-1; clone size: once; J gene: .; CDR3 protein: CASSEWGRGEQYF
V gene: TRBV7-2; clone size: .; J gene: TRBJ1-5; CDR3 protein: CASSLVGGAVQPQHF
V gene: TRBV6-1; clone size: few; J gene: TRBJ1-5; CDR3 protein: CASSDGAYQPQHF
V gene: TRBV30; clone size: .; J gene: TRBJ1-1; CDR3 protein: CAWSVGGRTEAFF
V gene: TRBV7-9; clone size: .; J gene: TRBJ1-5; CDR3 protein: CASSLDGQGAQPQHF
V gene: TRBV5-4; clone size: .; J gene: TRBJ2-1; CDR3 protein: CASSYRTGAIHNEQFF
V gene: TRBV29-1; clone size: once; J gene: TRBJ2-2; CDR3 protein: CSGTGRNTGELFF
V gene: TRBV15; clone size: .; J gene: TRBJ1-4; CDR3 protein: CATSRDRQGNEKLFF
V gene: TRBV28; clone size: once; J gene: TRBJ1-1; CDR3 protein: CASSLAREPFF
V gene: TRBV28; clone size: .; J gene: TRBJ1-2; CDR3 protein: CASEIPLDINYGYTF
V gene: TRBV5-1; clone size: .; J gene: TRBJ1-1; CDR3 protein: CASRPIPGQGDAEAFF
V gene: TRBV25-1; clone size: .; J gene: TRBJ2-7; CDR3 protein: CASGNPQDTYEQYF
V gene: TRBV7-7; clone size: .; J gene: TRBJ2-7; CDR3 protein: CASSPGLAGGRYEQYF
V gene: TRBV6-6; clone size: .; J gene: TRBJ2-2; CDR3 protein: CASSTNANTGELFF
V gene: TRBV7-6; clone size: .; J gene: TRBJ1-2; CDR3 protein: CASSLLTGTNYGYTF
V gene: TRBV5-4; clone size: once; J gene: TRBJ1-2; CDR3 protein: CASSLAGGHRNGYTF
V gene: TRBV5-1; clone size: .; J gene: TRBJ2-7; CDR3 protein: CASSSPGQGDYEQYF
V gene: TRBV6-5; clone size: .; J gene: TRBJ1-2; CDR3 protein: CASSYAAGGYGYTF
V gene: TRBV15; clone size: .; J gene: TRBJ1-1; CDR3 protein: CATSRDGQENTEAFF
V gene: TRBV30; clone size: .; J gene: TRBJ2-2; CDR3 protein: CACRATGELFF
V gene: TRBV29-1; clone size: .; J gene: TRBJ2-5; CDR3 protein: CSVVAGGRVETQYF
V gene: TRBV6-5; clone size: .; J gene: TRBJ1-4; CDR3 protein: CASRAGTNEKLFF
V gene: TRBV2; clone size: .; J gene: TRBJ2-3; CDR3 protein: CALKTDTQYF
V gene: TRBV6-1; clone size: once; J gene: TRBJ1-2; CDR3 protein: CASSNKLQGYYGYTF
V gene: TRBV5-4; clone size: .; J gene: TRBJ2-1; CDR3 protein: CASSPPQGVTYEQFF
V gene: TRBV27; clone size: .; J gene: TRBJ1-5; CDR3 protein: CASSHSGGQPQHF
V gene: TRBV6-5; clone size: .; J gene: TRBJ1-4; CDR3 protein: CASSPDRDEKLFF
V gene: TRBV28; clone size: .; J gene: TRBJ2-1; CDR3 protein: CASSSTDNTFF
V gene: TRBV19; clone size: .; J gene: TRBJ1-5; CDR3 protein: CASHPSQGINQPQHF
V gene: TRBV30; clone size: .; J gene: TRBJ1-2; CDR3 protein: CAWSVRAGWDYGYTF
V gene: TRBV6-5; clone size: .; J gene: TRBJ1-2; CDR3 protein: CASSYLRTGGGYGYTF
V gene: TRBV7-2; clone size: .; J gene: TRBJ2-7; CDR3 protein: CASSFGGSEQYF
V gene: TRBV6-6; clone size: few; J gene: TRBJ2-1; CDR3 protein: CASSRQGTSNEQFF
V gene: TRBV28; clone size: .; J gene: TRBJ1-1; CDR3 protein: CASSTPTGSEAFF
V gene: TRBV5-1; clone size: .; J gene: TRBJ1-2; CDR3 protein: CASSLEGTGLLYGYTF
V gene: TRBV7-9; clone size: once; J gene: TRBJ2-1; CDR3 protein: CASSLPGLAEQFF
V gene: TRBV5-5; clone size: .; J gene: TRBJ2-3; CDR3 protein: CASSLGQVADTQYF
V gene: TRBV13; clone size: once; J gene: TRBJ2-3; CDR3 protein: CASSSTDTQYF
V gene: TRBV9; clone size: .; J gene: TRBJ1-2; CDR3 protein: CASSSWTGLQNGYTF
V gene: TRBV5-1; clone size: few; J gene: TRBJ2-5; CDR3 protein: CASRSIRGQETQYF
V gene: TRBV9; clone size: .; J gene: TRBJ1-1; CDR3 protein: CASSVAAALNTEAFF
V gene: TRBV2; clone size: .; J gene: TRBJ1-1; CDR3 protein: CASRDIPMNTEAFF
V gene: TRBV28; clone size: .; J gene: TRBJ2-1; CDR3 protein: CASSFAGAQGYNEQFF
V gene: TRBV5-1; clone size: .; J gene: TRBJ2-5; CDR3 protein: CASSPGLSNQETQYF
V gene: TRBV5-4; clone size: .; J gene: TRBJ2-2; CDR3 protein: CASSPYSGVNTGELFF
V gene: TRBV9; clone size: once; J gene: TRBJ2-7; CDR3 protein: CASSGTAAGYEQYF
V gene: TRBV7-2; clone size: .; J gene: TRBJ1-2; CDR3 protein: CASLGQGTGGYTF
V gene: TRBV7-2; clone size: few; J gene: TRBJ1-5; CDR3 protein: CASSLTYSNQPQHF
V gene: TRBV5-1; clone size: once; J gene: TRBJ1-1; CDR3 protein: CASSETALNTEAFF
V gene: TRBV5-1; clone size: .; J gene: TRBJ2-1; CDR3 protein: CASSTGLAGVFYNEQFF
V gene: TRBV6-1; clone size: .; J gene: TRBJ1-2; CDR3 protein: CASYLTANYGYTF
V gene: TRBV9; clone size: .; J gene: TRBJ1-4; CDR3 protein: CASSVAAGGPPKGKLFF